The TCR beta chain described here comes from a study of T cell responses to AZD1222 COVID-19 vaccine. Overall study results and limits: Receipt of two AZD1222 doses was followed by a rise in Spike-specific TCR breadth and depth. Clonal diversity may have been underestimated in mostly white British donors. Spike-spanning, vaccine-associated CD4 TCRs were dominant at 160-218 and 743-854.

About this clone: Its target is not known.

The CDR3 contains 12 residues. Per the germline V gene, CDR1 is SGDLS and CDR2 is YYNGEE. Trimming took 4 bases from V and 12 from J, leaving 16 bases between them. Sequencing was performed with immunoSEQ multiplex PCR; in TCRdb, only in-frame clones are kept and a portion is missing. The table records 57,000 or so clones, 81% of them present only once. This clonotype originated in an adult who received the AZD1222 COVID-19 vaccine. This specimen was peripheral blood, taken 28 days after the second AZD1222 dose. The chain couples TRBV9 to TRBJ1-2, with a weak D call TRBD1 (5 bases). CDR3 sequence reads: CASSPSPWGDTF. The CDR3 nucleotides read TGTGCCAGCAGCCCCTCCCCCTGGGGCGACACCTTC.